Sequencing of this T cell receptor beta chain was carried out in a study of technical replicates of blood from several donors. Trimming took off 9 bases at V and 0 bases at J, with 14 bases between the two ends. CDR3 length: 14 amino acids. Germline V lookup: CDR1 SNHLY, CDR2 FYNNEI. TCRdb's table, derived via immunoSEQ multiplex PCR, lists solely in-frame clones and lacks some. Counted here are approximately 97,000 clones, approximately 95% occurring once; the ten biggest clones make up 0.3% to 0.35%. The table lists this clone with a few counts. This sequence originates from a human donor in good health. Source material: T cells isolated from PBMCs. The chain combines TRBV2 with TRBJ1-1; unclear D gene. CDR3 sequence (DNA): TGTGCCAGGATCCGAGCTGTCATGAACACTGAAGCTTTCTTT. Amino acid sequence: CARIRAVMNTEAFF.